This section outlines one TCR beta chain sequence together with its context. In the original analysis: Using reference gene primer amplification, nucleated cell counts were estimated. Here immunoSEQ multiplex PCR was the method, and the copy in TCRdb shows in-frame clones only, minus some. That table furnishes V, J and clone size, whereas the DNA furnished D and trimming. The data hold 350,000 to 550,000 clones, with about 90% observed a single time. This sample was included in a study of blood T cell repertoires in COVID-19. The wider study: Both acute and convalescent COVID-19 samples were obtained from the United States, Italy and Spain. Nucleic acid was either cDNA or gDNA, and it came from T cells, B-cell-depleted T cells, or PBMCs.

Looked up from germline, CDR1 is SGHVS and CDR2 is FNYEAQ. CDR3 size: 13 residues. The J segment lost 8 bases and the V segment lost 4 bases, leaving 2 bases of the junction unmatched. The chain is built from TRBV7-6 and TRBJ1-6, with 7 bases matching TRBD1. The source of this sequence is a woman aged 18-29 years with acute COVID-19. The material sequenced was PBMCs or T cells enriched from blood (not recorded which). Here the CDR3 reads CASSSDRDSPLHF. CDR3 nucleotides: TGTGCCAGCAGCTCTGACAGGGATTCACCCCTCCACTTT.